The 7 T cell receptor beta chains given below trace back to one sample, sequenced in a study of T cells in tumors after PD-1 blockade. TCRdb keeps only in-frame clones here, not all; method: immunoSEQ multiplex PCR. The repertoire holds some 60,000 clones, with just under 80% as singletons. Here the sequenced sample was PBMCs, taken before anti-PD-1 treatment. These TCRs come from a human donor with basal cell carcinoma.

The J gene is TRBJ2-7, the V gene TRBV5-6; no firm D call. Germline V gene data show CDR1 as SGHDT and CDR2 as YYEEEE. V was trimmed by 4 bases and J by 5 bases, leaving 19 bases between them. The CDR3 spans 15 residues. The DNA of the CDR3 is TGTGCCAGCAGCATCCCGGGTCTTCAAGCGCACGAGCAGTACTTC. Translated: CASSIPGLQAHEQYF.

The chain carries TRBV13 and TRBJ1-3; weak D call: TRBD1 (6 bases). This CDR3 has 16 residues. The germline V and J ends were trimmed by 3 bases and 2 bases, with 14 bases remaining between them. Per germline, CDR1 PRHDT and CDR2 FYEKMQ (reference sequence). The CDR3 spells CASSLETGGPGNTIYF. CDR3 nucleotide sequence: TGTGCCAGCAGCTTGGAAACGGGGGGGCCTGGAAACACCATATATTTT.

The V gene is TRBV7-3, the J gene TRBJ1-1; TRBD1 matches 8 bases. There are 14 residues in the CDR3. CDR1 and CDR2 from the germline V gene are SGHTA and FQGTGA. With V trimmed by 0 bases and J by 6 bases, 3 bases remained unmatched. CDR3: CASSLTQGASEAFF. CDR3 DNA: TGTGCCAGCAGCTTAACGCAGGGGGCCTCTGAAGCTTTCTTT.

V is TRBV2 and J is TRBJ1-4; 7 nucleotides line up with TRBD1. Germline lookup yields CDR1 SNHLY and CDR2 FYNNEI. The CDR3 consists of 16 residues. J lost 2 bases, V lost 3 bases, and 6 bases had no gene match. CDR3 coding DNA: TGTGCCAGCAGTGATCGGAGGGGGCGGACTAATGAAAAACTGTTTTTT. Translated, it gives CASSDRRGRTNEKLFF.

The chain uses TRBV19 and TRBJ2-6; TRBD2 might be the D (6 bases). From germline, CDR1 is LNHDA and CDR2 SQIVND (reference sequence). The V end lost 5 bases, the J end lost 5 bases, and 10 bases lay between the germline ends. The CDR3 is 14 residues long. The CDR3 protein is CASSEEGRANVLTF. The CDR3 DNA reads TGTGCCAGTAGTGAGGAGGGCCGGGCCAACGTCCTGACTTTC.

This chain connects TRBV7-3 to TRBJ2-5; D gene uncertain. Trimming left V 2 bases short and J 2 bases short, with 12 bases between. The CDR3 length is 15 residues. The V gene's germline CDR1 is SGHTA and CDR2 FQGTGA. The CDR3 nucleotides are TGTGCCAGCAGCTTATCAACTACCAGACAAGAGACCCAGTACTTC. Amino acid sequence: CASSLSTTRQETQYF.

V is TRBV6-6 and J is TRBJ2-7; D is uncertain. With 0 bases removed from V and 7 bases from J, the gap between germline ends came to 10 bases. The CDR3 runs to 13 residues. In germline, CDR1 is MNHNY, CDR2 SVGAGI (reference sequence). The CDR3 spells CASSYSILGEQYF. CDR3 bases: TGTGCCAGCAGTTACTCAATTTTGGGGGAGCAGTACTTC.